These 3 T cell receptor beta chains were all obtained from the same sample, sequenced in a study of identifying expanded T cells in peripheral blood. TCRdb's table, derived via immunoSEQ multiplex PCR, lists solely in-frame clones and lacks some. The table includes about 130,000 clones, 86% detected once. Sequencing input: blood. The receptor set was obtained from a person aged 18-70 years in good health.

The chain joins TRBV29-1 to TRBJ2-1; no clear D gene. V shed 3 bases and J shed 0 bases, with 9 bases lying between them. The germline CDR1 and CDR2 sequences are SQVTM and ANQGSEA. This CDR3 is 14 amino acids long. The chain's CDR3 is CSVDSGVSYNEQFF. DNA for the CDR3: TGCAGCGTTGATTCCGGCGTCTCCTACAATGAGCAGTTCTTC.

This chain links TRBV5-4 with TRBJ2-1; D may be TRBD1 (6 bases). The CDR3 has 13 residues. Trimming stripped 5 bases from V and 0 bases from J, with 6 bases between. The germline V gene has CDR1 SGHNT and CDR2 YYREEE (reference sequence). CDR3 protein: CASRQGSYNEQFF. As DNA, the CDR3 is TGTGCCAGCAGACAGGGCTCCTACAATGAGCAGTTCTTC.

V and J are TRBV5-1 and TRBJ1-1; D remains unclear. Trimming cost V 7 bases and J 1 base, with 11 bases left between them. The CDR3 is 13 residues long. Germline values: CDR1 SGHRS, CDR2 YFSETQ. Here the CDR3 DNA reads TGCGCCAGCCGGTTGTTAGGGAACACTGAAGCTTTCTTT. Translating gives CASRLLGNTEAFF.